This T cell receptor beta chain was identified in a study of blood T cell repertoires in COVID-19. Study-level background: The United States, Italy and Spain supplied acute and convalescent COVID-19 samples. T cells, B-cell-depleted T cells, or PBMCs provided the cDNA or gDNA that served as material.

CDR1 is MDHEN, CDR2 SYDVKM, per germline. The CDR3 totals 15 residues. Germline trimming cut 8 bases from V and 6 bases from J; bases unmatched to any gene: 9. In the source study's methods: Reference gene primers were amplified, and this amplification served to estimate nucleated cell counts. Some clones are missing from TCRdb's copy, which holds only in-frame ones; the method was immunoSEQ multiplex PCR. V and J calls and clone size are those listed in that table; D and trimming were worked out from the DNA. The sample lists 120,000 to 150,000 clones; just under 85% were seen once. The clonotype comes from a middle-aged woman with active or convalescent COVID-19. The rearrangement links TRBV28 to TRBJ2-1; 11 bases agree with TRBD1. The specimen sequenced was peripheral blood. CDR3 nucleotides: TGTGCCAGCGGTGTAACCGGGACAGGGGGCAATGAGCAGTTCTTC. Amino acid sequence: CASGVTGTGGNEQFF. The full variable domain, rest sourced from reference TRBV28 and TRBJ2-1, is DVKVTQSSRYLVKRTGEKVFLECVQDMDHENMFWYRQDPGLGLRLIYFSYDVKMKEKGDIPEGYSVSREKKERFSLILESASTNQTSMYLCASGVTGTGGNEQFFGPGTRLTVL.